This T cell receptor beta chain was captured in a study of CD8 T cells in Susac syndrome. Looking at the study overall: Each patient with Susac syndrome, at the time of blood draw, was therapy-naive, on corticosteroids, or on intravenous immunoglobulin alone.

General study results and limits: It was acknowledged in the study that its TCR sequencing and HLA analysis involved a relatively small number of individuals. None of the CD4+ T cell repertoires in Susac syndrome showed clonal expansion.

Turning to this clonotype: Its antigen remains unidentified.

With 2 bases clipped from V and 7 bases from J, the junction kept 2 bases outside the gene matches. Germline CDR1 SGHRS, CDR2 YFSETQ. The length of the CDR3 is 12 residues. Reverse transcription of roughly 0.45 to 1 ug RNA was performed with random hexamers. Multiplex immunoSEQ PCR targeted 54 Vbeta and 13 Jbeta TCR beta segments. TCRdb processed the immunoSEQ multiplex PCR reads anew with MiXCR; each CDR3 protein has one entry. This sample has around 170,000 distinct CDR3 sequences, with under 95% found just once. Input material: CD4+ T cells from PBMCs. The receptor comes from a human donor with Susac syndrome. The chain combines TRBV5-1 with TRBJ2-7, with 8 bases fitting TRBD2. This chain's CDR3 is CASSFGTREQYF. The CDR3, as DNA: TGCGCCAGCAGCTTTGGGACTAGGGAGCAGTACTTC.